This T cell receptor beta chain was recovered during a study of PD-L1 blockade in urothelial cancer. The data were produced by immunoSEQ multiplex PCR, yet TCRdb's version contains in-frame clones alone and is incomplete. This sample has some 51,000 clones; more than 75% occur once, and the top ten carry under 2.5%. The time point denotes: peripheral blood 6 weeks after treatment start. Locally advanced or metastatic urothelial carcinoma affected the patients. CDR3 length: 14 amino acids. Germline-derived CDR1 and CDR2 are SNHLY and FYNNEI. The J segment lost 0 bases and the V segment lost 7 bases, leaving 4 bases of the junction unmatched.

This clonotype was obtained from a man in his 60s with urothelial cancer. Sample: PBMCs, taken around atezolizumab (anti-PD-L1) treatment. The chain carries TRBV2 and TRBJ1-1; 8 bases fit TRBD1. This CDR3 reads CASNIQGVNTEAFF. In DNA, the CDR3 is TGTGCCAGCAATATACAGGGGGTGAACACTGAAGCTTTCTTT.